The 12 T cell receptor beta chains given below trace back to one sample, sequenced in a study of blood T cell repertoires in COVID-19. Libraries were prepared by immunoSEQ multiplex PCR; TCRdb keeps only in-frame clonotypes and omits some of them. The data show about 170,000 clones, with 85% to 95% seen just once and roughly 0.56% held by the top ten. The sample was peripheral blood. The receptors were sampled from a man in his forties or fifties with acute or convalescent COVID-19.

The chain joins TRBV18 to TRBJ2-3, with a tentative D call TRBD1 (6 bases). The CDR3 is 15 residues long. V was shortened by 2 bases and J by 1 base, with 10 bases between the two germline ends. The germline V gene has CDR1 KGHSH and CDR2 LQKENI. The CDR3 loop reads CASSPGTIRTDTQYF. In nucleotides, the CDR3 is TGTGCCAGCTCACCAGGGACAATTCGCACAGATACGCAGTATTTT.

The rearrangement joins TRBV2 to TRBJ2-1; 8 bases match TRBD1. V shed 5 bases, J shed 4 bases, and the junction held 13 bases outside the gene matches. The germline gives CDR1 SNHLY, CDR2 FYNNEI. The CDR3 length is 17 residues. The CDR3 bases are TGTGCCAGCAGTATAACCCAGCCGGACAGGGTTTACAATGAGCAGTTCTTC. Translation: CASSITQPDRVYNEQFF.

The chain links TRBV27 to TRBJ1-6; 7 positions agree with TRBD1. Germline trimming cut 5 bases from V and 4 bases from J; bases unmatched to any gene: 8. This CDR3 is built from 16 residues. The V gene's germline CDR1 is MNHEY and CDR2 SMNVEV (reference sequence). CDR3 loop: CASSPVTGRYNSPLHF. The CDR3 DNA reads as TGTGCCAGCAGTCCAGTGACAGGGAGGTATAATTCACCCCTCCACTTT.

This rearrangement joins TRBV18 to TRBJ1-2; 9 positions agree with TRBD1. The CDR3 length is 15 residues. CDR1 and CDR2 from the germline V gene are KGHSH and LQKENI. The V gene end was trimmed by 5 bases and the J gene end by 4 bases; junction bases not matched to a gene: 8. The CDR3 loop reads CASSLDRGTLYGYTF. CDR3 coding DNA: TGTGCCAGCTCATTGGACAGGGGAACCCTCTATGGCTACACCTTC. Combining the CDR3 with reference TRBV18 and TRBJ1-2 gives the whole variable domain NAGVMQNPRHLVRRRGQEARLRCSPMKGHSHVYWYRQLPEEGLKFMVYLQKENIIDESGMPKERFSAEFPKEGPSILRIQQVVRGDSAAYFCASSLDRGTLYGYTFGSGTRLTVV.

This sequence joins TRBV4-1 and TRBJ1-2, with 7 bases lining up with TRBD1. There are 15 residues in the CDR3. V shed 2 bases and J 1 base; nucleotides not matched to a gene: 4. Looked up from germline, CDR1 is MGHRA and CDR2 is YSYEKL. The CDR3 nucleotides read TGCGCCAGCAGCCAACTCCCAGGGGGTAACTATGGCTACACCTTC. Amino acids: CASSQLPGGNYGYTF.

This clone appeared once. This chain connects TRBV11-3 to TRBJ2-5; perhaps TRBD1 as D (6 bases). The CDR3 is 19 residues long. Germline lookup yields CDR1 SGHNT and CDR2 YENEEA. Trimming left V 2 bases short and J 0 bases short, with 22 bases between. CDR3 amino acids: CASSLLVSQGPPYQETQYF. In nucleotides, the CDR3 is TGTGCCAGCAGCTTATTGGTGAGCCAGGGGCCCCCGTACCAAGAGACCCAGTACTTC.

As for this clone: The junction departs from germline at one end; a sequencing error may be responsible. The chain recombines TRBV28 with TRBJ1-2, with D possibly being TRBD1 (5 bases). The germline CDR1 and CDR2 sequences are MDHEN and SYDVKM. The CDR3 is made up of 12 amino acids. CDR3 amino acids: CASSERRFGGAF. DNA for the CDR3: TGTGCCAGCAGCGAGAGGCGTTTCGGGGGAGCCTTC.

The genes are TRBV9 and TRBJ1-1; TRBD1 agrees at 11 bases. With 3 bases clipped from V and 7 bases from J, the junction kept 8 bases outside the gene matches. From germline, CDR1 is SGDLS and CDR2 YYNGEE. The CDR3 length is 15 residues. The CDR3 protein is CASSGRTGGPGEAFF. The CDR3 DNA follows: TGTGCCAGCAGCGGACGGACAGGGGGCCCAGGTGAAGCTTTCTTT. The full variable domain, its missing parts supplied by reference TRBV9 and TRBJ1-1, is DSGVTQTPKHLITATGQRVTLRCSPRSGDLSVYWYQQSLDQGLQFLIQYYNGEERAKGNILERFSAQQFPDLHSELNLSSLELGDSALYFCASSGRTGGPGEAFFGQGTRLTVV.

This rearrangement joins TRBV5-5 to TRBJ2-1, with 14 bases aligning to TRBD2. J lost 9 bases, V lost 4 bases, and 6 bases had no gene match. Looked up from germline, CDR1 is SGHKS and CDR2 is YYEKEE (reference sequence). The CDR3 extends over 15 amino acids. CDR3 in amino acids: CASSLGTSGSREQFF. CDR3 DNA sequence: TGTGCCAGCAGCCTAGGGACTAGCGGGAGCCGTGAGCAGTTCTTC. Drawing the rest from reference TRBV5-5 and TRBJ2-1, the complete variable domain is DAGVTQSPTHLIKTRGQQVTLRCSPISGHKSVSWYQQVLGQGPQFIFQYYEKEERGRGNFPDRFSARQFPNYSSELNVNALLLGDSALYLCASSLGTSGSREQFFGPGTRLTVL.

In nucleotides, the CDR3 is TGTGCCAGCAGCTTAGTTGGGTGGGACAGGAATGAAAAACTGTTTTTT. Protein: CASSLVGWDRNEKLFF. The V gene is TRBV7-8, the J gene TRBJ1-4; 8 nucleotides agree with TRBD1. The CDR3 contains 16 residues. V shed 1 base and J 5 bases; nucleotides not matched to a gene: 6. CDR1 and CDR2 (germline): SGHVS, FQNEAQ.

The genes are TRBV5-4 and TRBJ2-5; 7 positions match TRBD2. The CDR3 totals 15 residues. Germline CDR1 SGHNT, CDR2 YYREEE (reference sequence). V lost 5 bases to trimming and J lost 3 bases; unmatched junction nucleotides: 10. The CDR3 sequence: CASSPTWGGEETQYF. The CDR3 DNA is TGTGCCAGCAGTCCGACTTGGGGAGGGGAAGAGACCCAGTACTTC.

V is TRBV4-3 and J is TRBJ2-1, with TRBD2 matching over 9 bases. Trimming at V came to 1 base and at J to 3 bases, leaving 7 bases not matched to a gene. Germline assignment: CDR1 LGHNA and CDR2 YSLEER. CDR3 length: 17 amino acids. DNA for the CDR3: TGCGCCAGCAGCCAAGTTCAAAAGCGGGGGGTCTACAATGAGCAGTTCTTC. Translation gives CASSQVQKRGVYNEQFF.